The next 17 T cell receptor beta chains were all read from a single sample in a study of blood T cell repertoires in COVID-19. TCRdb's table, derived via immunoSEQ multiplex PCR, lists solely in-frame clones and lacks some. The sample records around 280,000 clones, 87% being singletons. The specimen was peripheral blood. These receptors were obtained from a woman in her forties or fifties who had recovered from COVID-19.

This chain joins TRBV11-2 and TRBJ2-7; 8 nucleotides align to TRBD2. The CDR3 has 14 residues. Germline loops: CDR1 SGHAT, CDR2 FQNNGV. Germline trimming cut 5 bases from V and 2 bases from J; bases unmatched to any gene: 5. As DNA, the CDR3 is TGTGCCAGCAGCCTTAGCGGGAAACCCTACGAGCAGTACTTC. This encodes CASSLSGKPYEQYF.

The CDR3 coding sequence is TGTGCCAGTTCCCCGGGGACACCGTACACCATATATTTT. It translates to CASSPGTPYTIYF. This chain uses TRBV5-8 with TRBJ1-3; a possible D gene is TRBD1 (6 bases). Trimming stripped 8 bases from V and 8 bases from J, with 17 bases between. The CDR3 consists of 13 residues. Germline CDR1 SGHTS, CDR2 YDEGEE. Full variable domain (outside the CDR3, taken from reference TRBV5-8 and TRBJ1-3): EAGVTQSPTHLIKTRGQQATLRCSPISGHTSVYWYQQALGLGLQFLLWYDEGEERNRGNFPPRFSGRQFPNYSSELNVNALELEDSALYLCASSPGTPYTIYFGEGSWLTVV.

This rearrangement joins TRBV10-3 to TRBJ2-3, with TRBD1 identical over 8 bases. After removal of 4 bases from V and 1 base from J, the junction contained 7 bases not matched to a gene. The CDR3 spans 16 residues. Germline CDR1 reads ENHRY; CDR2 reads SYGVKD. The CDR3 loop reads CAISGLRGLGTDTQYF. The DNA for the CDR3 is TGTGCCATCAGTGGGCTCAGGGGGCTAGGCACAGATACGCAGTATTTT.

The V call is TRBV30, the J call TRBJ2-7; possible D gene TRBD1, 5 bases. The CDR3 runs to 13 residues. Germline CDR1 reads GTSNPN; CDR2 reads SVGIG (reference sequence). Trimming stripped 2 bases from V and 3 bases from J, with 11 bases between. The CDR3 is CAWSRDSRYEQYF. The DNA for the CDR3 is TGTGCCTGGAGTCGAGACAGCCGCTACGAGCAGTACTTC.

This sequence joins TRBV4-2 and TRBJ1-1; tentative D call: TRBD1 (6 bases). This CDR3 spans 16 amino acids. Germline-derived CDR1 and CDR2 are LGHNA and YNFKEQ. Trimming took off 0 bases at V and 1 base at J, with 12 bases between the two ends. The CDR3 coding sequence is TGTGCCAGCAGCCAAGAAAGGGGACAAGGGAACACTGAAGCTTTCTTT. Translating gives CASSQERGQGNTEAFF.

The rearrangement joins TRBV4-1 to TRBJ1-3; a possible D gene is TRBD1 (6 bases). This CDR3 is 15 amino acids long. Germline loops: CDR1 MGHRA, CDR2 YSYEKL. Deletions cut 0 bases from V and 3 bases from J, with 9 bases between. DNA for the CDR3: TGCGCCAGCAGCCAAGACAGGGGAATTGGAAACACCATATATTTT. Residues: CASSQDRGIGNTIYF.

CDR3 nucleotides: TGTGCCAGCACCCGAGGTACTAGCGGGTACCAAGAGACCCAGTACTTC. This codes for CASTRGTSGYQETQYF. This chain connects TRBV5-5 to TRBJ2-5, with TRBD2 matching 9 bases. Germline lookup yields CDR1 SGHKS and CDR2 YYEKEE (reference sequence). The CDR3 length is 16 residues. The V segment lost 6 bases and the J segment 0 bases; nucleotides outside the gene matches: 9.

This chain uses TRBV3-1 (or the pseudogene TRBV3-2) with TRBJ2-5; 8 bases map to TRBD2. Germline-derived CDR1 and CDR2 are LGHDT and YNNKEL (reference sequence). V lost 4 bases to trimming and J lost 5 bases; unmatched junction nucleotides: 12. This CDR3 region has 16 residues. The CDR3 loop is CASSRTPGPGGETQYF. The DNA of the CDR3 is TGTGCCAGCAGCCGAACCCCGGGACCGGGAGGGGAGACCCAGTACTTC.

V gene TRBV5-1 combines with J gene TRBJ2-3, with 8 bases aligning to TRBD1. This CDR3 region has 19 residues. Germline CDR1 reads SGHRS; CDR2 reads YFSETQ. The V gene end was trimmed by 0 bases and the J gene end by 3 bases; junction bases not matched to a gene: 15. The CDR3 sequence is CASSLAPQGAARVTDTQYF. As DNA, the CDR3 is TGCGCCAGCAGCTTGGCCCCGCAGGGGGCCGCGAGAGTTACAGATACGCAGTATTTT.

This clone was counted between two and nine times. This chain joins TRBV25-1 and TRBJ1-1; D may be TRBD1 (5 bases). The CDR3 contains 13 residues. The germline gives CDR1 MGHDK, CDR2 SYGVNS. Trimming stripped 11 bases from V and 4 bases from J, with 17 bases between. CDR3 bases: TGTGCCTCCAGCCGTCCGGGGGGCACTGAAGCTTTCTTT. The encoded protein is CASSRPGGTEAFF.

The chain employs TRBV27 and TRBJ1-5; D is ambiguous. Trimming pared 3 bases from V and 3 bases from J, leaving 6 bases between. This CDR3 spans 13 amino acids. CDR1 MNHEY and CDR2 SMNVEV come from the germline V gene (reference sequence). The CDR3 nucleotides read TGTGCCAGCAGTTTTGGAGACAATCAGCCCCAGCATTTT. Its protein is CASSFGDNQPQHF.

As for this clone: At one end the junction does not follow the germline gene, possibly because of a read error. The same CDR3 also results from other DNA sequences found in this sample. Here the CDR3 DNA reads TGTGCCAGCAGCTACATCATGCGGGGGCTGGTGGGCTATACCTTC. Protein sequence: CASSYIMRGLVGYTF. The chain links TRBV7-9 to TRBJ1-2, with a tentative D call TRBD1 (6 bases). Germline V CDR1 and CDR2: SEHNR, FQNEAQ (reference sequence). The CDR3 is made up of 15 amino acids.

The chain joins TRBV5-8 to TRBJ2-3; 8 bases line up with TRBD1. This CDR3 contains 15 residues. CDR1 and CDR2 from the germline V gene are SGHTS and YDEGEE. The J segment lost 4 bases and the V segment lost 0 bases, leaving 4 bases of the junction unmatched. In DNA form, the CDR3 reads TGTGCCAGCAGCTTGGGGACAGGGCGATCAGATACGCAGTATTTT. This sequence encodes CASSLGTGRSDTQYF.

The chain couples TRBV21-1 to TRBJ2-1; the table calls TRBD1, which could not be checked here. TRBV21-1 corresponds to a pseudogene. The CDR3 has 19 residues. The CDR3 nucleotides read TGTGCCAGCAGCAACACGGGGACAGCCCGGGACTCCCGGACGAATGAGCAGTTCTTC. Amino acid sequence: CASSNTGTARDSRTNEQFF.

This chain links TRBV30 with TRBJ2-7; D remains unclear. The V end was cut by 0 bases, the J end by 3 bases, with 15 bases between. Germline V gene lookup returns CDR1 GTSNPN and CDR2 SVGIG (reference sequence). This CDR3 region has 15 residues. CDR3 DNA: TGTGCCTGGAGTGTCCCACGGGTCATTAACTACGAGCAGTACTTC. It translates to CAWSVPRVINYEQYF.

This clone came up once. V is TRBV5-6 and J is TRBJ2-5; D gene ambiguous. The CDR3 length is 17 residues. The V gene's germline CDR1 is SGHDT and CDR2 YYEEEE. V lost 6 bases and J 1 base, leaving 22 bases between the germline ends. The CDR3 sequence is CASTRGTSPLAQETQYF. CDR3 DNA: TGTGCCAGCACCCGAGGTACATCGCCCTTGGCCCAAGAGACCCAGTACTTC. The whole variable domain, remainder taken from reference TRBV5-6 and TRBJ2-5, is DAGVTQSPTHLIKTRGQQVTLRCSPKSGHDTVSWYQQALGQGPQFIFQYYEEEERQRGNFPDRFSGHQFPNYSSELNVNALLLGDSALYLCASTRGTSPLAQETQYFGPGTRLLVL.

This chain uses TRBV12-2 with TRBJ2-6; whether TRBD2, the table's D call, matches the DNA was not checked. TRBV12-2 is a pseudogene. The CDR3 sequence is 11 residues long. CDR3 DNA sequence: TGTGCAGGGGGGGGACCGAAAGTCCTGACTTTC. Protein sequence: CAGGGPKVLTF.